Shown below are 28 T cell receptor beta chains from a single sample sequenced in a study of blood T cell repertoires in COVID-19. Using immunoSEQ multiplex PCR, the repertoire was profiled, and TCRdb retains in-frame clones only, with some absent. The sample includes approximately 180,000 clones, approximately 88% seen only once; the top ten take 6% to 7%. The source material was peripheral blood. These receptors all come from a woman between 35 and 50 years old with COVID-19, enrolled during active disease.

This clone has a count of ten or more. This chain links TRBV15 with TRBJ2-3; the D gene is possibly TRBD1 (5 bases). The CDR3 contains 18 residues. The V end was cut by 8 bases, the J end by 0 bases, with 24 bases between. From germline, CDR1 is LNHNV and CDR2 YYDKDF (reference sequence). CDR3 in amino acids: CATEKGNFMAPSTDTQYF. The CDR3 nucleotides are TGTGCCACCGAAAAGGGGAATTTTATGGCCCCTAGCACAGATACGCAGTATTTT.

J is TRBJ2-7 and V is TRBV5-4; 7 positions match TRBD1. Germline assignment: CDR1 SGHNT and CDR2 YYREEE (reference sequence). This CDR3 spans 18 amino acids. The J segment lost 0 bases and the V segment lost 3 bases, leaving 15 bases of the junction unmatched. This CDR3 is CASSSIRTDRRNSYEQYF. The CDR3 nucleotides read TGTGCCAGCAGCTCAATCCGGACGGACAGGCGTAACTCCTACGAGCAGTACTTC.

J is TRBJ2-7 and V is TRBV28; D remains unclear. Germline CDR1 MDHEN, CDR2 SYDVKM. V was cut by 3 bases and J by 2 bases, with 8 bases left in between. CDR3 length: 13 amino acids. CDR3 residues: CASSFTVPYEQYF. The CDR3 bases are TGTGCCAGCAGTTTTACGGTCCCCTACGAGCAGTACTTC.

The chain employs TRBV28 and TRBJ1-2, with D perhaps TRBD1 (5 bases). V shed 3 bases and J shed 4 bases, with 12 bases lying between them. Germline-derived CDR1 and CDR2 are MDHEN and SYDVKM. The CDR3 totals 14 residues. The CDR3 DNA is TGTGCCAGCAGTTTGGGAGGGGCCGGCTATGGCTACACCTTC. This gives the protein CASSLGGAGYGYTF.

The J gene is TRBJ2-7, the V gene TRBV29-1, with 8 bases that match TRBD1. This CDR3 has 16 residues. Unmatched junction bases numbered 12, after V lost 3 bases and J lost 2 bases. Per germline, CDR1 SQVTM and CDR2 ANQGSEA. The CDR3 nucleotides are TGCAGCGTTGAGGATTGGGTGGGGACAGGACCCTACGAGCAGTACTTC. Translated: CSVEDWVGTGPYEQYF.

This chain uses TRBV23-1 with TRBJ1-1; D gene uncertain. TRBV23-1 belongs to the ORF category, with a function that is uncertain. V lost 1 base and J 4 bases, leaving 10 bases between the germline ends. The CDR3 spans 14 residues. The CDR3 DNA follows: TGCGCCAGCAGTCAATTAAAGGGAGGCACTGAAGCTTTCTTT. Its translation is CASSQLKGGTEAFF.

The V and J genes are TRBV5-1 and TRBJ2-3; D uncertain. This CDR3 has 12 residues. Trimming took off 3 bases at V and 8 bases at J, with 10 bases between the two ends. CDR1 and CDR2 from the germline V gene are SGHRS and YFSETQ. CDR3 in amino acids: CASSSDRSTQYF. As DNA, the CDR3 is TGCGCCAGCAGCTCGGATCGGAGTACGCAGTATTTT.

The genes are TRBV28 and TRBJ1-5; D possibly corresponds to TRBD1 (6 bases). The CDR3 runs to 13 residues. Per germline, CDR1 MDHEN and CDR2 SYDVKM. V gave up 4 bases and J gave up 7 bases, with 11 bases separating them. The CDR3: CASSSGVGQPQHF. CDR3 DNA: TGTGCCAGCAGTTCAGGGGTGGGGCAGCCCCAGCATTTT.

The J gene is TRBJ2-1, the V gene TRBV6-5; 7 nucleotides match TRBD2. CDR1 and CDR2 (germline): MNHEY, SVGAGI. This CDR3 region has 13 residues. V was clipped by 8 bases and J by 11 bases; unmatched bases: 12. The DNA for the CDR3 is TGTGCCAGCCGGGGGGACTCCCAGGAGAAGCAGTTCTTC. Amino acids: CASRGDSQEKQFF.

This chain uses TRBV28 with TRBJ2-1; 7 nucleotides line up with TRBD1. CDR1 and CDR2 from the germline V gene are MDHEN and SYDVKM. The CDR3 totals 15 residues. The ends lost 3 bases at V and 1 base at J; junction bases unmatched: 3. The CDR3: CASSFLTGSYNEQFF. The DNA of the CDR3 is TGTGCCAGCAGTTTTCTGACAGGGTCCTACAATGAGCAGTTCTTC.

The rearrangement joins TRBV7-9 to TRBJ1-3, with 7 bases lining up with TRBD1. V shed 5 bases and J 3 bases; nucleotides not matched to a gene: 4. The CDR3 is 14 residues long. The V gene's germline CDR1 is SEHNR and CDR2 FQNEAQ (reference sequence). The chain's CDR3 is CASSTRTGGNTIYF. In DNA form, the CDR3 reads TGTGCCAGCAGCACAAGGACAGGTGGAAACACCATATATTTT.

The chain carries TRBV7-9 and TRBJ2-7; 7 bases are a match to TRBD1. V gave up 5 bases and J gave up 5 bases; unmatched junction bases: 15. Germline-derived CDR1 and CDR2 are SEHNR and FQNEAQ (reference sequence). This CDR3 is built from 16 residues. In nucleotides, the CDR3 is TGTGCCAGCAGCAGACCCGCCGGGACAGCACCCGACGAGCAGTACTTC. This encodes CASSRPAGTAPDEQYF.

The V call is TRBV11-2, the J call TRBJ2-5; 7 positions match TRBD1. V lost 7 bases and J lost 2; bases outside the gene matches: 4. The CDR3 runs 13 residues. CDR1 and CDR2 (germline): SGHAT, FQNNGV. CDR3 region: CASTRGNQETQYF. The CDR3 bases are TGTGCCAGCACCAGGGGGAATCAAGAGACCCAGTACTTC.

This chain uses TRBV5-1 with TRBJ2-7, with 8 bases that match TRBD1. V dropped 3 bases and J dropped 7; count of bases not matched to a gene: 9. CDR3 length: 14 amino acids. CDR1 is SGHRS, CDR2 YFSETQ, per germline. The CDR3 bases are TGCGCCAGCAGCTCCGGACAGGGACTTGGGGAGCAGTACTTC. Encoded protein: CASSSGQGLGEQYF.

The chain links TRBV9 to TRBJ1-1; D is undetermined. The CDR3 has 12 residues. V lost 3 bases, J lost 1 base, and 4 bases lay in between. Germline CDR1 and CDR2: SGDLS and YYNGEE. CDR3 DNA sequence: TGTGCCAGCAGCGCCCGGAACACTGAAGCTTTCTTT. It specifies CASSARNTEAFF.

The rearrangement uses TRBV21-1 and TRBJ2-4; the tabulated D call, TRBD1, remains unverified against the DNA. TRBV21-1 corresponds to a pseudogene. CDR3 size: 17 residues. CDR3 protein: CASPQGTLPNRENIQYF. The CDR3 DNA follows: TGTGCCAGTCCGCAGGGGACCCTCCCGAATAGGGAAAACATTCAGTACTTC.

The V gene is TRBV2, the J gene TRBJ1-5; D is undetermined. There are 16 residues in the CDR3. From germline, CDR1 is SNHLY and CDR2 FYNNEI. Trimming took 8 bases from V and 6 from J, leaving 23 bases between them. The CDR3 DNA is TGTGCCAGCGGATTTAATGGACCGGGAATTAGTCAGCCCCAGCATTTT. Residues: CASGFNGPGISQPQHF.

This clone was found a few times. The chain is built from TRBV19 and TRBJ1-6, with a tentative D call TRBD1 (5 bases). CDR3 size: 19 residues. With 3 bases removed from V and 4 bases from J, the gap between germline ends came to 22 bases. Germline loops: CDR1 LNHDA, CDR2 SQIVND (reference sequence). In DNA, the CDR3 is TGTGCCAGTAGTATGAACGACGGGTGGGGGGGTTCTTATAATTCACCCCTCCACTTT. Amino acids: CASSMNDGWGGSYNSPLHF.

The CDR3 DNA follows: TGTGCCAGCAGCTTAGCGGGTGTGGACAATGAGCAGTTCTTC. This translates into CASSLAGVDNEQFF. The chain combines TRBV11-3 with TRBJ2-1; D unclear. The germline gives CDR1 SGHNT, CDR2 YENEEA. V lost 1 base to trimming and J lost 5 bases, with 9 bases between them. The CDR3 is made up of 14 amino acids.

A few counts support this clone. The chain links TRBV18 to TRBJ2-1; 8 bases agree with TRBD2. The CDR3 has 11 amino acids. The V gene's germline CDR1 is KGHSH and CDR2 LQKENI. V was clipped by 8 bases and J by 8 bases; unmatched bases: 2. The DNA of the CDR3 is TGTGCCAGCCAAGCGGGGGATGAGCAGTTCTTC. Its protein is CASQAGDEQFF.

The chain recombines TRBV5-1 with TRBJ2-2; D possibly corresponds to TRBD1 (5 bases). Germline V lookup: CDR1 SGHRS, CDR2 YFSETQ. V shed 3 bases and J shed 5 bases, with 14 bases lying between them. CDR3 size: 15 residues. The CDR3 DNA reads as TGCGCCAGCAGCTCCAAGACAGAAATTACCGGGGAGCTGTTTTTT. Amino acids: CASSSKTEITGELFF. Together with reference TRBV5-1 and TRBJ2-2, the CDR3 gives the full variable domain: KAGVTQTPRYLIKTRGQQVTLSCSPISGHRSVSWYQQTPGQGLQFLFEYFSETQRNKGNFPGRFSGRQFSNSRSEMNVSTLELGDSALYLCASSSKTEITGELFFGEGSRLTVL.

J is TRBJ1-1 and V is TRBV9, with D uncertain. The CDR3 is 14 residues long. Germline CDR1 is SGDLS and CDR2 is YYNGEE. The ends were cut back, 0 bases at V and 2 bases at J, with 8 bases in the middle. The CDR3 protein is CASSVVSGNTEAFF. Written as DNA, the CDR3 is TGTGCCAGCAGCGTAGTCTCCGGTAACACTGAAGCTTTCTTT.

The chain combines TRBV9 with TRBJ2-7; 9 nucleotides agree with TRBD1. CDR1 is SGDLS and CDR2 is YYNGEE in the germline V gene. V was clipped by 0 bases and J by 2 bases; unmatched bases: 6. The CDR3 totals 16 residues. CDR3 residues: CASSVGIGTGTYEQYF. CDR3 nucleotide sequence: TGTGCCAGCAGCGTAGGTATAGGGACAGGGACCTACGAGCAGTACTTC.

V usage is TRBV5-1 and J usage is TRBJ2-3; 12 nucleotides agree with TRBD2. V lost 0 bases, J lost 6 bases, and 8 bases stayed unmatched. CDR3 length equals 17 residues. Germline CDR1 reads SGHRS; CDR2 reads YFSETQ. The CDR3 DNA is TGCGCCAGCAGCTTGGAACTAGCGGGAGGCCTAAGGGATACGCAGTATTTT. Translated: CASSLELAGGLRDTQYF.

Only a few counts were recorded for this clone. This chain joins TRBV28 and TRBJ1-6; 7 bases are shared with TRBD1. Germline V gene sequence: CDR1 MDHEN, CDR2 SYDVKM. The ends lost 5 bases at V and 10 bases at J; junction bases unmatched: 11. The CDR3 covers 15 residues. The CDR3 region is CASSPHRGSGSPLHF. Here the CDR3 DNA reads TGTGCCAGCAGTCCGCACAGGGGATCAGGGTCACCCCTCCACTTT.

The rearrangement links TRBV3-1 (or the pseudogene TRBV3-2) to TRBJ2-2; TRBD2 matches at 10 bases. This CDR3 is 15 amino acids long. Losses at the gene ends were 4 bases for V and 5 bases for J; bases not matched to a gene: 4. CDR1 LGHDT and CDR2 YNNKEL come from the germline V gene (reference sequence). The CDR3 coding sequence is TGTGCCAGCAGCCCCGGGGGACTAGCGACCGGGGAGCTGTTTTTT. Amino acid sequence: CASSPGGLATGELFF.

This chain connects TRBV19 to TRBJ1-2; weak D call: TRBD1 (6 bases). The CDR3 runs 17 residues. Germline loops: CDR1 LNHDA, CDR2 SQIVND (reference sequence). V was trimmed by 6 bases and J by 4 bases, leaving 24 bases between them. CDR3 protein: CASRLTETGGSSYGYTF. The CDR3 DNA sequence: TGTGCCAGTAGACTTACTGAGACGGGGGGCTCTTCCTATGGCTACACCTTC.

The chain couples TRBV2 to TRBJ2-3; TRBD2 is a possible D gene (6 bases). CDR1 SNHLY and CDR2 FYNNEI come from the germline V gene. The CDR3 consists of 12 residues. Trimming stripped 3 bases from V and 8 bases from J, with 9 bases between. The CDR3 spells CASSEAGGTQYF. In DNA form, the CDR3 reads TGTGCCAGCAGTGAGGCCGGGGGTACGCAGTATTTT.